Described below is a single T cell receptor (beta chain) sequence and its context. The antigen is unknown. The record originates from a study of T cells in Graves' hyperthyroidism and ophthalmopathy. Points from the study as a whole: The model anticipated ophthalmopathy a median 6.5 months pre-onset.

The investigators amplified TCR beta CDR3 regions from RNA transcripts. HTBI primers drove first-round RT-PCR of the TCR CDR3. Each CDR3 protein gets one entry after TCRdb re-called the multiplex PCR reads with MiXCR. The table includes roughly 500,000 distinct CDR3 sequences, roughly 15% detected once. Clinical symptoms, serum thyroxine, TRAb, thyroid ultrasound and orbital computed tomography established diagnosis. Germline V gives CDR1 MNHEY, CDR2 SVGEGT. V was trimmed by 0 bases and J by 4 bases, leaving 16 bases between them. This CDR3 comprises 17 residues. This receptor was obtained from a woman younger than 45 with Graves' ophthalmopathy. V and J are TRBV6-2 or TRBV6-3 and TRBJ2-1; D possibly corresponds to TRBD1 (6 bases). The sample consisted of blood. This CDR3 is CASSYSRQATIYNEQFF. In nucleotides, the CDR3 is TGTGCCAGCAGTTACTCGAGACAGGCTACTATATACAATGAGCAGTTCTTC.